The rows below give T cell receptor beta chains drawn from one sample of a study of low-dose radiotherapy and immunotherapy resistance in tumors. TCRdb re-called the reads with MiXCR, one entry per CDR3 protein. The data contain about 84,000 distinct CDR3 sequences, under 20% of them singletons. Material: PBMCs, obtained after low-dose radiotherapy plus immunotherapy. The receptors here all came from a male donor with prostate cancer. Each CDR3 is given with its conserved first and last residue. The D gene is left open where the match is weak. Rows may omit the clone size; those that give it use once, few, many or a size class.

j_gene | d_gene | abundance | v_gene | CDR3nt | CDR3aa
TRBJ2-3 | . | many | TRBV4-2 | TGTGCCAGCAGCCCTTCCGGGACCAGTAGCACAGATACGCAGTATTTT | CASSPSGTSSTDTQYF
TRBJ1-2 | . | many | TRBV25-1 | TGTGCCAGCGGACCCACAGGGATCGGCTACACCTTC | CASGPTGIGYTF
TRBJ2-7 | . | many | TRBV10-3 | TGTGCCATCAGTGGCCCCGGACAGCAATCCTACGAGCAGTACTTC | CAISGPGQQSYEQYF
TRBJ1-1 | . | many | TRBV6-5 | TGTGCCAGCAGTCGACAGATGACAGGGAACACTGAAGCTTTCTTT | CASSRQMTGNTEAFF
TRBJ2-2 | . | many | TRBV7-8 | TGTGCCAGCAGCCCCCGGGAGGGGGCGAGCACCGGGGAGCTGTTTTTT | CASSPREGASTGELFF
TRBJ2-7 | . | . | TRBV9 | TGTGCCAGCGGGACCGGATCCTACGAGCAGTACTTC | CASGTGSYEQYF
TRBJ2-6 | . | many | TRBV28 | TGTGCCAGCAGGATCTCTGGGGCCAACGTCCTGACTTTC | CASRISGANVLTF
TRBJ1-5 | . | many | TRBV18 | TGTGCCAGCTCACCAAATTCCGGGGGCCTCAATCAGCCCCAGCATTTT | CASSPNSGGLNQPQHF
TRBJ1-4 | . | many | TRBV27 | TGTGCCAGCAGTTTTGGCAGGGTTGGTGAAAAACTGTTTTTT | CASSFGRVGEKLFF
TRBJ1-5 | TRBD1 | many | TRBV3-1 | TGTGCCAGCAGCATCACAGGGGTTGATCAGCCCCAGCATTTT | CASSITGVDQPQHF
TRBJ2-1 | TRBD2 | . | TRBV11-1 | TGTGCCAGCAGCCTTACTAGCGGGCTAGACAATGAGCAGTTCTTC | CASSLTSGLDNEQFF
TRBJ2-1 | . | . | TRBV9 | TGTGCCAGCAGCGCCAGTGGCAGGGTCAATGAGCAGTTCTTC | CASSASGRVNEQFF
TRBJ2-3 | . | many | TRBV24-1 | TGTGCCACCAGTGATGGCTCGGGGGCGGGCACAGATACGCAGTATTTT | CATSDGSGAGTDTQYF
TRBJ2-7 | TRBD1 | few | TRBV28 | TGTGCCAGCATAGGACAGGGCCCCTACGAGCAGTACTTC | CASIGQGPYEQYF
TRBJ1-5 | TRBD1 | . | TRBV6-1 | TGTGCCAGTCGTCTGGGACAGAATAGCAATCAGCCCCAGCATTTT | CASRLGQNSNQPQHF
TRBJ1-4 | . | many | TRBV4-3 | TGCGCCAGCAGCCAAGATCCCAAAGACGTATGGGACGTGCGAAAACTGTTTTTT | CASSQDPKDVWDVRKLFF
TRBJ1-5 | TRBD1 | many | TRBV12-3/TRBV12-4 | TGTGCCAGCAGTTTAGAGATCGGGACAGAGCCTCAGCCCCAGCATTTT | CASSLEIGTEPQPQHF
TRBJ2-1 | . | many | TRBV12-3/TRBV12-4 | TGTGCCAGCAGACCCTCGACTGCTTACAATGAGCAGTTCTTC | CASRPSTAYNEQFF
TRBJ2-1 | TRBD1 | . | TRBV6-1 | TGTGCCACCAGTGATTCCGTAGGACAGGGAGGTCATGAGCAGTTCTTC | CATSDSVGQGGHEQFF
TRBJ2-1 | TRBD2 | many | TRBV6-8 | TGTGCCAGCGCGAGACTAGCGGGAAGGGCCTACAATGAGCAGTTCTTC | CASARLAGRAYNEQFF
TRBJ1-1 | . | many | TRBV6-6 | TGTGCCAGCAGTTACACAGGGTCCAACACTGAAGCTTTCTTT | CASSYTGSNTEAFF
TRBJ2-1 | TRBD1 | many | TRBV20-1 | TGCAGTGCTAGGATCCAGGGGGCAACCTACAATGAGCAGTTCTTC | CSARIQGATYNEQFF
TRBJ2-7 | . | . | TRBV20-1 | TGCAGTGCTAGAGATGTGCGGGTCTCCTACGAGCAGTACTTC | CSARDVRVSYEQYF
TRBJ2-7 | . | many | TRBV3-1 | TGTGCCAGCAGCCACTCCGGGGGAGAGCAGTACTTC | CASSHSGGEQYF
TRBJ2-7 | . | many | TRBV4-1 | TGCGCCAGCAGCCAAGATCACCAGGGATTTTTCTACGAGCAGTACTTC | CASSQDHQGFFYEQYF
TRBJ2-1 | . | many | TRBV18 | TGTGCCAGCTCACCGGGACGGGTCTACGATGAGCAGTTCTTC | CASSPGRVYDEQFF
TRBJ2-3 | . | many | TRBV5-5 | TGTGCCAGCAGCTTCCCCCTAGATACGCAGTATTTT | CASSFPLDTQYF
TRBJ2-7 | . | many | TRBV20-1 | TGCAGTGCTAGAAGCGGTTACCTTACCTACGAGCAGTACTTC | CSARSGYLTYEQYF
TRBJ2-7 | . | medium-sized | TRBV5-6 | TGTGCCAGCAGCTTGTATAAGGCTGCGGGTACCTACGAGCAGTACTTC | CASSLYKAAGTYEQYF
TRBJ1-1 | . | many | TRBV28 | TGTGCCAGCACTGGCAGCATGAACACTGAAGCTTTCTTT | CASTGSMNTEAFF
TRBJ1-1 | TRBD1 | many | TRBV7-2 | TGTGCCAGCAGCATAAGGACAGGGGGCACTGAAGCTTTCTTT | CASSIRTGGTEAFF
TRBJ2-1 | TRBD2 | many | TRBV12-5 | TGTGCTAGTGGTTGGGCGGGAGGTGGGGAGCAGTTCTTC | CASGWAGGGEQFF
TRBJ2-7 | . | many | TRBV9 | TGTGCCAGCAGCGATTTTCTCGGGAACGAGCAGTACTTC | CASSDFLGNEQYF
TRBJ2-1 | . | many | TRBV9 | TGTGCCAGCAGCGTCGTAGTTCCCCGGACGGGCTCCTACAATGAGCAGTTCTTC | CASSVVVPRTGSYNEQFF
TRBJ2-1 | . | many | TRBV9 | TGTGCCAGCAGCGTAGAGGAGGCTAGCGCCACCAATGAGCAGTTCTTC | CASSVEEASATNEQFF
TRBJ1-3 | . | many | TRBV27 | TGTGCCAGCAGTTTACAGGCCGGAATCTCTGGAAACACCATATATTTT | CASSLQAGISGNTIYF
TRBJ2-5 | . | . | TRBV21-1 | TGTGCCAGCAGACCCCAAGGGAACAGGGAGAACACCGGGGAGACCCAGTACTTC | CASRPQGNRENTGETQYF
TRBJ2-3 | . | many | TRBV9 | TGTGCCAGCAGCGTAGCTGGTGATACGCAGTATTTT | CASSVAGDTQYF
TRBJ2-5 | . | many | TRBV10-3 | TGTGCCATCAGTGTCCGGCAGGGGGGGGAGACCCAGTACTTC | CAISVRQGGETQYF
TRBJ2-1 | TRBD2 | . | TRBV30 | TGTGCCTGGAGAACGGGGACTAGATGGGCTGAGCAGTTCTTC | CAWRTGTRWAEQFF
TRBJ2-7 | TRBD1 | many | TRBV4-3 | TGCGCCAGCAGCCAAGAGCCCGGACAGGGCGGATACGAGCAGTACTTC | CASSQEPGQGGYEQYF
TRBJ2-1 | . | many | TRBV6-2/TRBV6-3 | TGTGCCAGCAGCGGGAGCTCCTACAATGAGCAGTTCTTC | CASSGSSYNEQFF
TRBJ1-1 | . | many | TRBV29-1 | TGCAGCGCAGCGGGACACCTGAACACTGAAGCTTTCTTT | CSAAGHLNTEAFF
TRBJ2-5 | . | . | TRBV25-1 | TGTGCCAGCAGTGGTCTAGCGCCGGAGGAAGAGACCCAGTACTTC | CASSGLAPEEETQYF
TRBJ2-7 | . | many | TRBV29-1 | TGCAGCGTTGAAAGTGACGGCTACGAGCAGTACTTC | CSVESDGYEQYF
TRBJ2-1 | . | many | TRBV3-1 | TGTGCCAGCAGCCAAGGTCGATTAACGAGGTTCTTC | CASSQGRLTRFF
TRBJ2-6 | . | . | TRBV7-9 | TGTGCCAGCTCCGGAGGGGCTAACTCTGGGGCCAACGTCCTGACTTTC | CASSGGANSGANVLTF
TRBJ1-5 | TRBD1 | many | TRBV6-1 | TGTGCCAGCAGTCCAAGACAGGGGGGACAGCCCCAGCATTTT | CASSPRQGGQPQHF
TRBJ1-2 | . | many | TRBV25-1 | TGTGCCAGCAGTGGGACGGGGAAATATGGCTACACCTTC | CASSGTGKYGYTF
TRBJ1-1 | . | many | TRBV2 | TGTGCCAGCAGGATCGGGCTGAACACTGAAGCTTTCTTT | CASRIGLNTEAFF
TRBJ2-1 | . | many | TRBV4-3 | TGCGCCAGCAGCCAGAACGGGCCATACAATGAGCAGTTCTTC | CASSQNGPYNEQFF
TRBJ1-5 | . | many | TRBV29-1 | TGCAGCGCCAGTAGCAGCTATAGCAATCAGCCCCATCATTTT | CSASSSYSNQPHHF
TRBJ2-3 | TRBD1 | few | TRBV20-1 | TGCAGTGCTAGTTGGTACAGGGGGAGCGGCACAGATACGCAGTATTTT | CSASWYRGSGTDTQYF